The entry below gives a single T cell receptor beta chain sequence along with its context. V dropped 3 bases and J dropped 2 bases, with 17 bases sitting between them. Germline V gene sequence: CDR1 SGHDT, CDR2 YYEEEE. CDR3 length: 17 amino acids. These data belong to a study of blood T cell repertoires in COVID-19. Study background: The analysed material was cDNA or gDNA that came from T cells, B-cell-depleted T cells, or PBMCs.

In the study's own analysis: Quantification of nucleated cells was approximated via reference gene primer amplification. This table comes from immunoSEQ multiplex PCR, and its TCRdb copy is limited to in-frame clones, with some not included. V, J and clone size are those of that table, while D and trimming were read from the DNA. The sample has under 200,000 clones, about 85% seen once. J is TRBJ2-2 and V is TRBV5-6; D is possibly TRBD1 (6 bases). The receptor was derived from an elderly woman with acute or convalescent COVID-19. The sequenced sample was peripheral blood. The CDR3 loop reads CASSYSTGPHNTGELFF. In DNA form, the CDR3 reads TGTGCCAGCAGCTACTCCACAGGGCCCCATAACACCGGGGAGCTGTTTTTT.